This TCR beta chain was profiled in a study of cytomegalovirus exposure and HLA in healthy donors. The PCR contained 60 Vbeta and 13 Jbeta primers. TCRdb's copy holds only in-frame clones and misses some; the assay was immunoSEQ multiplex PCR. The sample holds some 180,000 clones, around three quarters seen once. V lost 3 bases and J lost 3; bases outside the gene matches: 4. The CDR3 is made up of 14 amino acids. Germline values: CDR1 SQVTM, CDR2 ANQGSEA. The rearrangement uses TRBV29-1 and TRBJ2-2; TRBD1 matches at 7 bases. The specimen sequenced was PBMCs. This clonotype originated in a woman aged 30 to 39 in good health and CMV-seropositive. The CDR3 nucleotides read TGCAGCGTTGACCCCCAGGGGGACACCGGGGAGCTGTTTTTT. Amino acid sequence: CSVDPQGDTGELFF.